The TCR beta chain described here comes from a study of T cells in Graves' hyperthyroidism and ophthalmopathy (dated by TCRdb to the late 2010s). Turning to the overall study: A discovery cohort of about 95 patients, roughly 45 with Graves' ophthalmopathy and 55 to 65 with stable Graves' hyperthyroidism, was used to find distinguishing TCR V-J signatures. The roughly 100 discovery patients were randomly split 7:3 into training and test sets. Prospective prediction of ophthalmopathy was tested in an independent validation cohort of 18 hyperthyroidism patients and 15 to 17 patients who later progressed to ophthalmopathy. Once sampling was done, hyperthyroidism patients were given methimazole at a starting dose of 30 mg daily, whereas ophthalmopathy patients were given high-dose intravenous methylprednisolone. In about 6 Graves' hyperthyroidism patients, the study also compared T-cell repertoires from thyroid tissue with T-cell repertoires from blood. TCR Vbeta CDR3 sequencing of 130 to 150 peripheral blood samples (over 40 ophthalmopathy, over 70 hyperthyroidism and roughly 17 progressor patients) is reported in the paper. What the authors observed across the whole study: Ophthalmopathy was separated from stable hyperthyroidism by a 13 V-J signature model, with 87.88% sensitivity and roughly 81% specificity obtained in cross-validation and 80%/75% obtained in testing. In validation, progression to ophthalmopathy was predicted by the model with around 71% sensitivity and 72.22% specificity, a median of about 6 months before onset. Sample size was not statistically predetermined, and blinding of investigators to group allocation was not performed. Most expanded thyroid clonotypes (frequency above 0.001) were also detected in blood, a finding suggesting that blood repertoires may reflect thyroid immune responses.

Exclusion was applied to patients with uncontrolled infections, other autoimmune diseases, pregnancy or lactation. Clinical symptoms, serum thyroxine and TRAb, thyroid ultrasound, and orbital computed tomography formed the basis for the diagnoses. Total RNA was extracted using Trizol reagent, and RNA quality was assessed on an Agilent 2100 Bioanalyzer. Concerning this clonotype: No antigen is known for it. Base qualities are not at hand, and no much larger clone is one base apart.

The TCR beta CDR3 regions were amplified from RNA transcripts. A first-round RT-PCR of the TCR CDR3 used the HTBI primer set with the Qiagen OneStep RT-PCR kit. Libraries were constructed in a second round of multiplex PCR, after which size selection and purification were carried out. Sequencing of the libraries was done on an Illumina HiSeq2000 using paired-end 100 bp reads. The authors' pipeline ran thus. SOAPnuke was used to process the raw data, with reads discarded if the reads contained adapters or uncalled bases, had a mean Phred below 15, or lacked an exact constant-primer or identifier match. COPE v1.2.5 was used to merge high-quality paired reads, and clonotypes were defined as unique nucleotide sequences. MiTCR v1.1 was used to align the clonotypes against IMGT TRBV, TRBD and TRBJ reference segments. The analysis included only V-J combinations with a frequency above 0.0001, which together covered around 99% of the repertoires. The TCS score was defined as the ratio of F50 (clonal expansion) to E x V (chaos), calculated using BLOSUM62-based TCRdist between CDR3 peptides within each V-J. Welch's t-statistics and random forest reduced 500 to 650 V-J features to 13, which were used in a naive Bayes classifier (R e1071). The similarity between thyroid and blood repertoires was quantified using the Morisita-Horn index. Through fastp at Q25 and MiXCR, TCRdb rebuilt clones from the public reads, retaining in-frame beta chains. For every CDR3 protein sequence, its rows merge into one entry that carries the most common genes and DNA. The V and J calls were determined by TCRdb, not by the authors. This sample is represented by roughly 500,000 distinct CDR3 sequences; over 35% of them were singletons. The top ten constitute 35% to 50% of the sample.

The receptor comes from an adult woman with Graves' disease, either hyperthyroidism or ophthalmopathy (not recorded which). Material for sequencing was peripheral blood or thyroid tissue (not recorded which).

The CDR3 protein: CASSLQAGSGELFF. The nucleotides are TGCGCCAGCAGCTTGCAGGCGGGGTCCGGGGAGCTGTTTTTT. Recombination joined TRBV5-1 with TRBJ2-2, with a tentative D gene TRBD2 over 6 matching bases. The V end loses 1 base and the J end loses 6 bases, and a stretch of 10 bases separates them. From the cysteine through the phenylalanine, the CDR3 covers 14 amino acids. The sequence is cut down to CDR3 DNA, 42 bases in frame from base 1. The germline V gene provides CDR1 SGHRS and CDR2 YFSETQ.